This T cell receptor beta chain was retrieved from a study of OX40 agonist ivuxolimab in advanced cancers. Study overall: Given to patients was ivuxolimab, an agonistic anti-OX40 (CD134) antibody. Participants could have had prior anti-PD-1, anti-PD-L1 or anti-CTLA-4 therapy, and around 40% had some. A diagnosis of hepatocellular carcinoma, melanoma, renal cell or head and neck cancer was present in dose-escalation patients.

Germline V lookup: CDR1 KGHSH, CDR2 LQKENI. V lost 0 bases to trimming and J lost 0 bases; unmatched junction nucleotides: 3. The CDR3 loop spans 16 amino acids. At baseline, cycle 4 day 1, and cycle 7 day 1, blood was sampled. This table comes from immunoSEQ multiplex PCR, and its TCRdb copy is limited to in-frame clones, with some not included. Here the sample spans tens of thousands of clones, roughly 82% being singletons. V usage is TRBV18 and J usage is TRBJ1-2, with 8 bases fitting TRBD1. This sequence was found in an adult with an advanced solid tumor such as melanoma, head and neck, liver or kidney cancer. Material: CD4+ or CD8+ T cells sorted from blood, obtained in a trial of the OX40 agonist ivuxolimab. CDR3 in DNA: TGTGCCAGCTCACCACCGGACAGGGCGGCTAACTATGGCTACACCTTC. This translates into CASSPPDRAANYGYTF.